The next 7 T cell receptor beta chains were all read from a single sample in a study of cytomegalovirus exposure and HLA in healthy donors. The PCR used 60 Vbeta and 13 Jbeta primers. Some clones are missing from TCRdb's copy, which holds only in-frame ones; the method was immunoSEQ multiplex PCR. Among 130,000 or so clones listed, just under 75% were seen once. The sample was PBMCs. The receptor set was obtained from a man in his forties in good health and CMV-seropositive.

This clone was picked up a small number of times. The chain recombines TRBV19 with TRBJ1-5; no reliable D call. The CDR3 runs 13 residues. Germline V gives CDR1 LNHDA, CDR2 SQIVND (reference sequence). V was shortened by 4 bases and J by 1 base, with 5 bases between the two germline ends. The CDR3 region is CASSTPSNQPQHF. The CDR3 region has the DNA TGTGCCAGTAGTACTCCCAGCAATCAGCCCCAGCATTTT.

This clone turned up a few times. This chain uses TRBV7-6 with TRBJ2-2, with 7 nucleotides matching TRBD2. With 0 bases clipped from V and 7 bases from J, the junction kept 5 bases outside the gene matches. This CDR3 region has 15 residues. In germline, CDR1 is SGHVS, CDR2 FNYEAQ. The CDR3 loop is CASSLAFRGVGELFF. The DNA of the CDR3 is TGTGCCAGCAGCTTAGCGTTTCGGGGGGTCGGGGAGCTGTTTTTT. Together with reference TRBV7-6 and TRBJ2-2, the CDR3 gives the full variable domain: GAGVSQSPRYKVTKRGQDVALRCDPISGHVSLYWYRQALGQGPEFLTYFNYEAQQDKSGLPNDRFSAERPEGSISTLTIQRTEQRDSAMYRCASSLAFRGVGELFFGEGSRLTVL.

This chain's CDR3 is CASSELDRGVQTQYF. The DNA for the CDR3 is TGTGCCAGCAGTGAACTGGACAGGGGTGTACAGACCCAGTACTTC. This chain uses TRBV6-1 with TRBJ2-5, with 9 bases lining up with TRBD1. This CDR3 has 15 amino acids. Germline V gene data show CDR1 as MNHNS and CDR2 as SASEGT. Losses at the gene ends were 2 bases for V and 6 bases for J; bases not matched to a gene: 7.

The chain's CDR3 is CASSFSVPGQGASGGYTF. In DNA, the CDR3 is TGTGCCAGCAGCTTTTCGGTCCCGGGACAGGGGGCCTCTGGTGGCTACACCTTC. V is TRBV7-9 and J is TRBJ1-2; 12 nucleotides align to TRBD1. Germline CDR1 SEHNR, CDR2 FQNEAQ (reference sequence). CDR3 size: 18 residues. J was trimmed by 7 bases and V by 3 bases; bases with no gene match: 15.

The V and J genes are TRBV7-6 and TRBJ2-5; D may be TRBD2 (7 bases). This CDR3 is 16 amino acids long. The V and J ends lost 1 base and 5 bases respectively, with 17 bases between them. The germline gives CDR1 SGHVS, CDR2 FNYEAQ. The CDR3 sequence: CASSLGLGGSGETQYF. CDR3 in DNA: TGTGCCAGCAGCTTAGGGTTAGGGGGTAGCGGGGAGACCCAGTACTTC. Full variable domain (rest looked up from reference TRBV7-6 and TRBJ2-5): GAGVSQSPRYKVTKRGQDVALRCDPISGHVSLYWYRQALGQGPEFLTYFNYEAQQDKSGLPNDRFSAERPEGSISTLTIQRTEQRDSAMYRCASSLGLGGSGETQYFGPGTRLLVL.

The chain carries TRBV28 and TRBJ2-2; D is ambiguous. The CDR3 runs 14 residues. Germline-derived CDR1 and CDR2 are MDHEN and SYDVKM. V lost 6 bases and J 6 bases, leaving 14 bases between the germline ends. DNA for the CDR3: TGTGCCAGCAGCCGCACGGTCAACGCCGGGGAGCTGTTTTTT. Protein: CASSRTVNAGELFF. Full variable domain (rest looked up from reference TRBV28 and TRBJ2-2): DVKVTQSSRYLVKRTGEKVFLECVQDMDHENMFWYRQDPGLGLRLIYFSYDVKMKEKGDIPEGYSVSREKKERFSLILESASTNQTSMYLCASSRTVNAGELFFGEGSRLTVL.

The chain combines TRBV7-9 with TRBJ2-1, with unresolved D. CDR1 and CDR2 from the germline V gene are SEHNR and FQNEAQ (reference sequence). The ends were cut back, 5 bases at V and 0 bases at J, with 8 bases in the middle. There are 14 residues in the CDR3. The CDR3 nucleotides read TGTGCCAGCAGCCCCGAGAACTCCTACAATGAGCAGTTCTTC. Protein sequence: CASSPENSYNEQFF.